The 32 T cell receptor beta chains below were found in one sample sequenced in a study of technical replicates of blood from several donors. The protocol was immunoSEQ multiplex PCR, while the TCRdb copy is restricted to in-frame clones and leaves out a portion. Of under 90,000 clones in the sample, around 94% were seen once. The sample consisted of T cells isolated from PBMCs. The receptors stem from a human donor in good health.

Here the CDR3 DNA reads TGTGCCAGTAGTAGGGGGGGAGCGATCTCTGGAAACACCATATATTTT. As protein: CASSRGGAISGNTIYF. V and J are TRBV19 and TRBJ1-3; perhaps TRBD1 as D (5 bases). The CDR3 has 16 residues. Deletions cut 4 bases from V and 0 bases from J, with 13 bases between. Per the germline V gene, CDR1 is LNHDA and CDR2 is SQIVND (reference sequence).

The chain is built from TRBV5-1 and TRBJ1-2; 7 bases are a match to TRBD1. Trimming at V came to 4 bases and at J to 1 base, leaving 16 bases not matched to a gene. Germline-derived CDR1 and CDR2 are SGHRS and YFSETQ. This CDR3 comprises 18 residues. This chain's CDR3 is CASSRGGQLNSLNYGYTF. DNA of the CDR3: TGCGCCAGCAGCCGGGGGGGACAGCTTAACAGCCTTAACTATGGCTACACCTTC.

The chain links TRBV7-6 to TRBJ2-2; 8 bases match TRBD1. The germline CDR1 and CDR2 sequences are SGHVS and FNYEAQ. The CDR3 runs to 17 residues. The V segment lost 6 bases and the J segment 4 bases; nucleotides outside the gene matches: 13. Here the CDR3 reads CASSPKGAGGSTGELFF. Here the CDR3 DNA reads TGTGCCAGCAGTCCCAAGGGGGCAGGGGGCAGCACCGGGGAGCTGTTTTTT.

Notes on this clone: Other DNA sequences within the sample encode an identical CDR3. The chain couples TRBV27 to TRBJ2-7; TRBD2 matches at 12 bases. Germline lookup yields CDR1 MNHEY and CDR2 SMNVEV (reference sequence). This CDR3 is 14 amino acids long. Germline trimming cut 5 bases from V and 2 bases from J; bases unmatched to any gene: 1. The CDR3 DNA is TGTGCCAGCAGTCGGACTAGCGGGACCTACGAGCAGTACTTC. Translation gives CASSRTSGTYEQYF.

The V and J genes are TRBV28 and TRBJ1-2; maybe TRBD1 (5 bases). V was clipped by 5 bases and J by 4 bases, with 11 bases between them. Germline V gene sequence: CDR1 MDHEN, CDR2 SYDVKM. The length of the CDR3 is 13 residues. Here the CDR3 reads CASSRTPRYGYTF. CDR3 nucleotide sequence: TGTGCCAGCAGTCGGACACCGCGCTATGGCTACACCTTC.

The CDR3 sequence is CASVLTVGRIGDDEQFF. CDR3 bases: TGTGCCAGTGTGTTGACCGTCGGGAGAATAGGGGACGATGAGCAGTTCTTC. The chain is built from TRBV7-9 and TRBJ2-1; D possibly corresponds to TRBD2 (6 bases). V lost 9 bases and J lost 8, with 29 bases in between. This CDR3 has 17 amino acids. CDR1 and CDR2 from the germline V gene are SEHNR and FQNEAQ (reference sequence). The full variable domain, rest sourced from reference TRBV7-9 and TRBJ2-1, is DTGVSQNPRHKITKRGQNVTFRCDPISEHNRLYWYRQTLGQGPEFLTYFQNEAQLEKSRLLSDRFSAERPKGSFSTLEIQRTEQGDSAMYLCASVLTVGRIGDDEQFFGPGTRLTVL.

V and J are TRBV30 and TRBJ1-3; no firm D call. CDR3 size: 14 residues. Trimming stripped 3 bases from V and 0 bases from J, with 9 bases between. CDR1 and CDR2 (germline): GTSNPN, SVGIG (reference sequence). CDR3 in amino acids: CAWSEGSSGNTIYF. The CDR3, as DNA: TGTGCCTGGAGCGAAGGGAGCTCTGGAAACACCATATATTTT.

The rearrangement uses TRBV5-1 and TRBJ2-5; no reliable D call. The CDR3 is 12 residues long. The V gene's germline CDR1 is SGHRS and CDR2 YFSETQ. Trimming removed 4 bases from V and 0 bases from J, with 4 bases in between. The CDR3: CASSPYQETQYF. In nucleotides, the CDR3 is TGCGCCAGCAGCCCGTACCAAGAGACCCAGTACTTC.

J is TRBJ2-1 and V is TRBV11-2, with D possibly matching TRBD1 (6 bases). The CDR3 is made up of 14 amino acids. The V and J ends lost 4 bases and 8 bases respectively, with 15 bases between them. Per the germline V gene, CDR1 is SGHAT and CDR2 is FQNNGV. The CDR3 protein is CASSSMSRGYEQFF. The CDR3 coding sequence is TGTGCCAGCAGCTCTATGTCGAGGGGGTATGAGCAGTTCTTC.

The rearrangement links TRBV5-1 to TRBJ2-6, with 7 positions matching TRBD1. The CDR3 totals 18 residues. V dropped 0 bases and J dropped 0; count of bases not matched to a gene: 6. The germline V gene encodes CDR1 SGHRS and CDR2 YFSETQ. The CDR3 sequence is CASSLGWDSRSGANVLTF. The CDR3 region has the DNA TGCGCCAGCAGCTTGGGATGGGACAGCCGCTCTGGGGCCAACGTCCTGACTTTC.

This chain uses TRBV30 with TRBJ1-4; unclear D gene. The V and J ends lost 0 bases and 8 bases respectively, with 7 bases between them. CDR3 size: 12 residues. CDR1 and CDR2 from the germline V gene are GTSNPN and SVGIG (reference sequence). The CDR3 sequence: CAWSVRWEKLFF. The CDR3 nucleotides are TGTGCCTGGAGTGTACGGTGGGAAAAACTGTTTTTT.

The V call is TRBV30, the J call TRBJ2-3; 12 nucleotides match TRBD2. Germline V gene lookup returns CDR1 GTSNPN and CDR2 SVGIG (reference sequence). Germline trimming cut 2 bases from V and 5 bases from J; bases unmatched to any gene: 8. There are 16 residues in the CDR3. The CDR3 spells CAWSRGLAGRGDTQYF. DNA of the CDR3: TGTGCCTGGAGTCGAGGACTAGCGGGGCGGGGAGATACGCAGTATTTT.

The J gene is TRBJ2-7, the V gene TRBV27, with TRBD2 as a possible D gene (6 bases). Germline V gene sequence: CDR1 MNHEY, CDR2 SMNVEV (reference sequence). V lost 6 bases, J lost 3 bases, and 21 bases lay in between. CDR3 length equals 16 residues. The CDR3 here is CASSRAGSPNIYEQYF. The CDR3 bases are TGTGCCAGCAGCCGTGCGGGGTCCCCTAATATCTACGAGCAGTACTTC.

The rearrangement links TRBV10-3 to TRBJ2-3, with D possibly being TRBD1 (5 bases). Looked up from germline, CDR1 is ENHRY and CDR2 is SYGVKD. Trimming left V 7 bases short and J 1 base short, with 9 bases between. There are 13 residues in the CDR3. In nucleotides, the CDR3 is TGTGCCATCAATCCACAGGGCACAGATACGCAGTATTTT. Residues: CAINPQGTDTQYF.

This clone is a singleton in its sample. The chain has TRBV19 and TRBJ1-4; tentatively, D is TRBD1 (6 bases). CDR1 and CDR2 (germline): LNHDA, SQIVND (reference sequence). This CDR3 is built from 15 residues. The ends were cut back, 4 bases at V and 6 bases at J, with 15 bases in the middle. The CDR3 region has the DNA TGTGCCAGTAGTAGAGGGGGATTATGGGATGAAAAACTGTTTTTT. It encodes CASSRGGLWDEKLFF.

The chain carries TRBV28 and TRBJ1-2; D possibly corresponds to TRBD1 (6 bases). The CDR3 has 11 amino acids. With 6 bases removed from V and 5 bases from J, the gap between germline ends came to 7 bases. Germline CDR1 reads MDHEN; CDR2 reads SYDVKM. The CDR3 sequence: CASSQGYGYTF. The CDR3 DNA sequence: TGTGCCAGCAGCCAGGGGTATGGCTACACCTTC.

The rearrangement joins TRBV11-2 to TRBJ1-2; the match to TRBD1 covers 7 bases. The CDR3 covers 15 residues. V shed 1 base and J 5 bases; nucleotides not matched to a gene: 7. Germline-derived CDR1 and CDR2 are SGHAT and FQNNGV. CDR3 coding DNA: TGTGCCAGCAGCTTAGGGGTGCAGGGGGGATATGGCTACACCTTC. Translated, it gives CASSLGVQGGYGYTF.

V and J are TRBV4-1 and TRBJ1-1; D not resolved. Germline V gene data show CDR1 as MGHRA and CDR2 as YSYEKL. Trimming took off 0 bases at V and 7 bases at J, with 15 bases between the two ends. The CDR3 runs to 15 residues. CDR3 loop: CASSQDREGLSEAFF. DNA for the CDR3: TGCGCCAGCAGCCAAGACCGGGAAGGACTGAGTGAAGCTTTCTTT.

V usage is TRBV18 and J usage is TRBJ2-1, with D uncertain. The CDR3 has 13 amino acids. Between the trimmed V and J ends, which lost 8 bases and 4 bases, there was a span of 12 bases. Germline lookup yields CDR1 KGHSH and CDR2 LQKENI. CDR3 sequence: CASDDQEYNEQFF. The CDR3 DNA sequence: TGTGCCAGCGACGATCAGGAATACAATGAGCAGTTCTTC.

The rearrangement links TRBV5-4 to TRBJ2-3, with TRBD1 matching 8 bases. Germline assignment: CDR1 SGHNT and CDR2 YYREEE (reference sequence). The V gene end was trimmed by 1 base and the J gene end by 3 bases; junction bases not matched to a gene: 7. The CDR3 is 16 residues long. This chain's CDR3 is CASSLFTGGWTDTQYF. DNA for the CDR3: TGTGCCAGCAGCTTGTTTACAGGGGGATGGACAGATACGCAGTATTTT.

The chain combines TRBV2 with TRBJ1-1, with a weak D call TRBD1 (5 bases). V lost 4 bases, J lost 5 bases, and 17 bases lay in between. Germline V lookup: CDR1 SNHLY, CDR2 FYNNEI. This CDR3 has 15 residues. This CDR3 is CASSVSRGVATEAFF. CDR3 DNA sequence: TGTGCCAGCAGTGTCTCGCGGGGGGTTGCTACTGAAGCTTTCTTT.

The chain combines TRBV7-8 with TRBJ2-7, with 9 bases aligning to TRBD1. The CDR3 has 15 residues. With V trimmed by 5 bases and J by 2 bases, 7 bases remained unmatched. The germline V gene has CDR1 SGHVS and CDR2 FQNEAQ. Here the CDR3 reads CASSVGQGSAYEQYF. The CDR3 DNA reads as TGTGCCAGCAGCGTGGGACAGGGATCAGCCTACGAGCAGTACTTC.

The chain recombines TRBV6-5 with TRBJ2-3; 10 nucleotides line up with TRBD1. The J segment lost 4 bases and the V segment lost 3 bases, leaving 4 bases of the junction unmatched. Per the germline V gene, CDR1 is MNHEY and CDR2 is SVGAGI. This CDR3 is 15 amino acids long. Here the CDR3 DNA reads TGTGCCAGCAGTTATGGGACAGGGGCCCCAGATACGCAGTATTTT. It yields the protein CASSYGTGAPDTQYF.

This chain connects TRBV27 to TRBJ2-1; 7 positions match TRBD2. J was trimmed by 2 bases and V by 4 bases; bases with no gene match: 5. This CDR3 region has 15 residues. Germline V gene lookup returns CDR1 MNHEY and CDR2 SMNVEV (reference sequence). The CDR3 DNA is TGTGCCAGCAGTTCCCTAGCGGCTACCTACAATGAGCAGTTCTTC. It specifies CASSSLAATYNEQFF.

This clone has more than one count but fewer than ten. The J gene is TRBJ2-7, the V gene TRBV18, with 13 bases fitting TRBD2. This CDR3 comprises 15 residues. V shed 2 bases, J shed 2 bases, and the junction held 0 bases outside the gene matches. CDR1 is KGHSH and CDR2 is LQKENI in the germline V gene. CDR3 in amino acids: CASSPTSGGAYEQYF. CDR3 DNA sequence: TGTGCCAGCTCACCAACTAGCGGGGGGGCCTACGAGCAGTACTTC.

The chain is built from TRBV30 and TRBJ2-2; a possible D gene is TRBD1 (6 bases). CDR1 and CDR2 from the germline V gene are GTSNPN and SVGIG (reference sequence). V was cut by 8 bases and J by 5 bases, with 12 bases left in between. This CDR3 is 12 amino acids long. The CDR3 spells CASSGETGELFF. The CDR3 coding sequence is TGTGCCAGTTCAGGGGAAACCGGGGAGCTGTTTTTT. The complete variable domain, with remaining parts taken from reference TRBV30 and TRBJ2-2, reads SQTIHQWPATLVQPVGSPLSLECTVEGTSNPNLYWYRQAAGRGLQLLFYSVGIGQISSEVPQNLSASRPQDRQFILSSKKLLLSDSGFYLCASSGETGELFFGEGSRLTVL.

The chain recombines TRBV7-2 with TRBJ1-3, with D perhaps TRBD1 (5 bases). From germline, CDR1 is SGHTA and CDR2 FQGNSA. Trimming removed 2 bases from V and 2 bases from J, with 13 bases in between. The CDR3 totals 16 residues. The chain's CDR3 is CASSLSPGGAGNTIYF. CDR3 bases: TGTGCCAGCAGCTTATCCCCCGGAGGGGCTGGAAACACCATATATTTT. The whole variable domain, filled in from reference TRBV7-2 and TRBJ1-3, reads GAGVSQSPSNKVTEKGKDVELRCDPISGHTALYWYRQSLGQGLEFLIYFQGNSAPDKSGLPSDRFSAERTGGSVSTLTIQRTQQEDSAVYLCASSLSPGGAGNTIYFGEGSWLTVV.

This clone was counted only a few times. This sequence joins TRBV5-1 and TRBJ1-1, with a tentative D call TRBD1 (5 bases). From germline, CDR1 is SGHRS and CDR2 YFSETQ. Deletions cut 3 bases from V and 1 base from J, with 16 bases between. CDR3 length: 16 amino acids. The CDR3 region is CASSSGETGRNTEAFF. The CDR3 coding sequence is TGCGCCAGCAGCTCGGGGGAAACAGGTCGGAACACTGAAGCTTTCTTT.

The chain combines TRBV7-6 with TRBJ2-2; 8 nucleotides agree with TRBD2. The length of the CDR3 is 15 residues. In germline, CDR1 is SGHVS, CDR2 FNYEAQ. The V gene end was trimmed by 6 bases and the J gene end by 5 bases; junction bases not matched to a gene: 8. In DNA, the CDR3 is TGTGCCAGCAGGACCGGGACTAGTGATACCGGGGAGCTGTTTTTT. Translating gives CASRTGTSDTGELFF.

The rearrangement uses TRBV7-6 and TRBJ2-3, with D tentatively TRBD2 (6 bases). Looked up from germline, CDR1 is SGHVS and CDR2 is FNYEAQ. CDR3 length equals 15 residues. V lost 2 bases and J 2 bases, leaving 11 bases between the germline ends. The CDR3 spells CASSLSGSHTDTQYF. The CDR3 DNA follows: TGTGCCAGCAGCTTAAGCGGGTCCCACACAGATACGCAGTATTTT.

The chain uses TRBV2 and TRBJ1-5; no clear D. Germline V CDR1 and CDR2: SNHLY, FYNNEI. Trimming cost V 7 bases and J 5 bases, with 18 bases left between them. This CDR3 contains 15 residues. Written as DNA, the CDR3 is TGTGCCAGCACCCAAACCTGGCAGGAAGATCAGCCCCAGCATTTT. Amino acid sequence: CASTQTWQEDQPQHF.

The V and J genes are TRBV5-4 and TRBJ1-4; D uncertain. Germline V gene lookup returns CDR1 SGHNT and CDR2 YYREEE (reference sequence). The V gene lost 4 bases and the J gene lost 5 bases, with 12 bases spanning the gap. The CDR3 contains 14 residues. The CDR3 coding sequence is TGTGCCAGCAGCGGTGACACTCTAAATGAAAAACTGTTTTTT. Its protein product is CASSGDTLNEKLFF.